The rows below give T cell receptor beta chains drawn from one sample of a study of T cells after posttransplantation cyclophosphamide. Only in-frame clones appear in the TCRdb table, and some are missing; sequencing was by immunoSEQ multiplex PCR. The table has under 10,000 clones, 95% to 98% seen once; the top ten hold about 0.25%. Sequences were obtained from naive CD4+ T cells sorted from PBMCs. The receptors come from a woman aged 55-75 years in good health, CMV-negative, and a related stem cell transplant donor. CDR3s include the opening cysteine and the closing phenylalanine or tryptophan. Fields, in order: D gene, J gene, V gene, clone size, CDR3 DNA, CDR3 protein. D genes are given only for firm matches. Size tells how often a clone was seen (once, few, many) or the class of an expanded clone, and some rows leave it out.

d_gene: TRBD1
j_gene: TRBJ1-2
v_gene: TRBV25-1
abundance: .
CDR3nt: TGTGCCAGCAGTTCGGGACAGCGGTTCTTCGGGGGCTACACCTTC
CDR3aa: CASSSGQRFFGGYTF

d_gene: .
j_gene: TRBJ1-1
v_gene: TRBV11-1
abundance: .
CDR3nt: TGTGCCAGCAGCCCCCGACAGTTCTCGAACACTGAAGCTTTCTTT
CDR3aa: CASSPRQFSNTEAFF

d_gene: .
j_gene: TRBJ1-5
v_gene: TRBV7-2
abundance: few
CDR3nt: TGTGCCAGCAGTCGCGTAGCGGTCGATCAGCCCCAGCATTTT
CDR3aa: CASSRVAVDQPQHF

d_gene: .
j_gene: TRBJ1-6
v_gene: TRBV4-3
abundance: .
CDR3nt: TGCGCCAGCAGCCAAACAGGTTCACCCCTCCACTTT
CDR3aa: CASSQTGSPLHF

d_gene: .
j_gene: TRBJ2-2
v_gene: TRBV18
abundance: once
CDR3nt: TGTGCCAGCTCGGCACTTACAGGGAACACCGGGGAGCTGTTTTTT
CDR3aa: CASSALTGNTGELFF

d_gene: TRBD2
j_gene: TRBJ2-5
v_gene: TRBV2
abundance: .
CDR3nt: TGTGCCAGCACTAGCGGGATGGTGGAGACCCAGTACTTC
CDR3aa: CASTSGMVETQYF

d_gene: TRBD2
j_gene: TRBJ2-3
v_gene: TRBV2
abundance: .
CDR3nt: TGTGCCAGCTGGACTAGCGGGGCCGCAGATACGCAGTATTTT
CDR3aa: CASWTSGAADTQYF

d_gene: .
j_gene: TRBJ1-6
v_gene: TRBV5-1
abundance: .
CDR3nt: TGCGCCAGCAGCTTCAGCAGGGCTAATAATTCACCCCTCCACTTT
CDR3aa: CASSFSRANNSPLHF

d_gene: .
j_gene: TRBJ1-2
v_gene: TRBV9
abundance: .
CDR3nt: TGTGCCAGCAGCGTAGAGGGAGACACCCTTCTGAGTGGCTACACCTTC
CDR3aa: CASSVEGDTLLSGYTF

d_gene: TRBD2
j_gene: TRBJ2-4
v_gene: TRBV19
abundance: .
CDR3nt: TGTGCCAGTAGTACCTCGGGGGGTGGGGCCACGCGGAGGGACTTC
CDR3aa: CASSTSGGGATRRDF

d_gene: TRBD2
j_gene: TRBJ2-3
v_gene: TRBV9
abundance: .
CDR3nt: TGTGCCAGCAGCGTAGCTGGGACTAGCGGGGGGACAGATACGCAGTATTTT
CDR3aa: CASSVAGTSGGTDTQYF

d_gene: .
j_gene: TRBJ2-1
v_gene: TRBV19
abundance: .
CDR3nt: TGTGCCAGTAGTGTACTAGGACCCGCTCCTGAGCAGTTCTTC
CDR3aa: CASSVLGPAPEQFF

d_gene: .
j_gene: TRBJ2-5
v_gene: TRBV5-1
abundance: .
CDR3nt: TGCGCCAGCAGCTCCCCGACAGGCCCCCAAGAGACCCAGTACTTC
CDR3aa: CASSSPTGPQETQYF

d_gene: .
j_gene: TRBJ2-2
v_gene: TRBV11-3
abundance: .
CDR3nt: TGTGCCAGCAGCTTAGAAGTGGGAGAGTTCACCGGGGAGCTGTTTTTT
CDR3aa: CASSLEVGEFTGELFF

d_gene: .
j_gene: TRBJ2-5
v_gene: TRBV2
abundance: .
CDR3nt: TGTGCCAGCAGTGAGGATCTGGCGGGCGCAGAGACCCAGTACTTC
CDR3aa: CASSEDLAGAETQYF